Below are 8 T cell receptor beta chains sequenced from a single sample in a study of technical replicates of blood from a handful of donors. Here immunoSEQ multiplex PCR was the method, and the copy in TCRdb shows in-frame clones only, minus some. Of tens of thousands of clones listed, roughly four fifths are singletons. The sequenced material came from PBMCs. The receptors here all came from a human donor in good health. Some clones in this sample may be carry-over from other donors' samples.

CDR3 in DNA: TGTGCAAGTCGCTTAAGTGGGTGGGGGCAGGGGTGCGAGCAGTACTTC. Protein: CASRLSGWGQGCEQYF. The chain combines TRBV12-2 with TRBJ2-7; no check of the table's D call, TRBD1, against the DNA was made. TRBV12-2 is an annotated pseudogene. The length of the CDR3 is 16 residues.

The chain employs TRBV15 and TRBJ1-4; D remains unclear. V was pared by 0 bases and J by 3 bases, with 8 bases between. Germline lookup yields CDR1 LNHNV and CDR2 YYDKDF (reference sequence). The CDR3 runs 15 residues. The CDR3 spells CATSRDRVANEKLFF. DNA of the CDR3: TGTGCCACCAGCAGAGATAGAGTCGCTAATGAAAAACTGTTTTTT.

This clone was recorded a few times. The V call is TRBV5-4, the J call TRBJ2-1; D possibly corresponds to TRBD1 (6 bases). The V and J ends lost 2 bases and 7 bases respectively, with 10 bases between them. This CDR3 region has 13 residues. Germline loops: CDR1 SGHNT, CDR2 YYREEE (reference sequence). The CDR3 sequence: CASSFTGMNEQFF. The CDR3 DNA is TGTGCCAGCAGCTTTACAGGGATGAATGAGCAGTTCTTC. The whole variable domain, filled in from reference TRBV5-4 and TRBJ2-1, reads ETGVTQSPTHLIKTRGQQVTLRCSSQSGHNTVSWYQQALGQGPQFIFQYYREEENGRGNFPPRFSGLQFPNYSSELNVNALELDDSALYLCASSFTGMNEQFFGPGTRLTVL.

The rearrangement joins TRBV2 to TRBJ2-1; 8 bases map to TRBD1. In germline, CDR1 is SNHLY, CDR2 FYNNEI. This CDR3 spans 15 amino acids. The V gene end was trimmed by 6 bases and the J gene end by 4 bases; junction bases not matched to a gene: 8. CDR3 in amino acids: CASSRQGNKYNEQFF. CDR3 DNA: TGTGCCAGCAGCCGACAGGGGAACAAATACAATGAGCAGTTCTTC.

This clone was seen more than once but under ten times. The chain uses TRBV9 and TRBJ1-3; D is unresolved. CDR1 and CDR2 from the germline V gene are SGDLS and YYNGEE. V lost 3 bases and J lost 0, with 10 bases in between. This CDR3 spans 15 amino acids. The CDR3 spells CASSAGPGSGNTIYF. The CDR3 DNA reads TGTGCCAGCAGCGCAGGCCCCGGCTCTGGAAACACCATATATTTT.

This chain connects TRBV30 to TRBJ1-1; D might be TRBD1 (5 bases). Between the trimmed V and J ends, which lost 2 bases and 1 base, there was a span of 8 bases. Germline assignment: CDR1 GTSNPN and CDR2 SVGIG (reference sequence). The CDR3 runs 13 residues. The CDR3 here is CAWSNQGNTEAFF. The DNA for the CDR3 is TGTGCCTGGAGTAACCAGGGGAACACTGAAGCTTTCTTT.

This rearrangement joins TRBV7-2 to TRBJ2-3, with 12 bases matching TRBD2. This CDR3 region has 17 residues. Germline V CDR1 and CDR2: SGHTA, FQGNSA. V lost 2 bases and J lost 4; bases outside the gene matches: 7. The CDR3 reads CASSLPSGGVRPDTQYF. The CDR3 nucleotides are TGTGCCAGCAGCTTACCTAGCGGGGGGGTCCGGCCAGATACGCAGTATTTT. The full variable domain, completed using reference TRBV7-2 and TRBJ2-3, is GAGVSQSPSNKVTEKGKDVELRCDPISGHTALYWYRQSLGQGLEFLIYFQGNSAPDKSGLPSDRFSAERTGGSVSTLTIQRTQQEDSAVYLCASSLPSGGVRPDTQYFGPGTRLTVL.

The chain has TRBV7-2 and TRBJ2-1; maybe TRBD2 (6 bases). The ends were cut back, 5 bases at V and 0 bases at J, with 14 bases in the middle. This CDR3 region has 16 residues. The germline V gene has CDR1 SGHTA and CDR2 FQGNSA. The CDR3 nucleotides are TGTGCCAGCAGCGGGGGATCGGGAGTCTCCTACAATGAGCAGTTCTTC. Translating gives CASSGGSGVSYNEQFF.